This T cell receptor beta chain originates from a study of response to subunit inactivated influenza vaccine. Findings of the study overall: Only a handful of new T cells, the authors suggested, are recruited with each seasonal influenza vaccination.

Worth noting for this clonotype: Its target is unknown.

This CDR3 is built from 15 residues. Trimming left V 4 bases short and J 6 bases short, with 16 bases between. Per the germline V gene, CDR1 is SGHRS and CDR2 is YFSETQ. TCRdb re-derived calls from the RT-PCR reads in MiXCR, one entry per CDR3 protein. The repertoire has 530,000 or so distinct CDR3 sequences, about 25% of them found once; the top ten carry around 2%. The TCR comes from a man aged 45-65 years who received an inactivated influenza vaccine. The chain employs TRBV5-1 and TRBJ2-2; D may be TRBD1 (5 bases). This sample comprised CD4+ T cells sorted from PBMCs, obtained 4 to 6 days after vaccination. In DNA, the CDR3 is TGCGCCAGCAGCCCTTCAGGGATTAAGGCCGGGGAGCTGTTTTTT. This translates into CASSPSGIKAGELFF.